The 26 T cell receptor beta chains below come from one sample, sequenced in a study of T cells in Graves' hyperthyroidism and ophthalmopathy. Amplified regions were TCR beta CDR3 sequences from RNA transcripts. The HTBI primer set served for first-round RT-PCR of the TCR CDR3. TCRdb itself ran the multiplex PCR reads through MiXCR, one entry per CDR3 protein. Among more than 350,000 distinct CDR3 sequences listed, around 15% were seen once. The sample taken for sequencing was blood. These receptors all come from a woman younger than 45 with Graves' ophthalmopathy.

This clonotype was counted many times. The CDR3 DNA sequence: TGTGCCAGCCCGTTAAAGCGGGGACTCAATGAGCAGTTCTTC. It encodes CASPLKRGLNEQFF. V usage is TRBV2 and J usage is TRBJ2-1, with 7 bases aligning to TRBD2. With 8 bases clipped from V and 6 bases from J, the junction kept 10 bases outside the gene matches. The germline CDR1 and CDR2 sequences are SNHLY and FYNNEI. The CDR3 has 14 residues.

There are many counts of this clonotype. The rearrangement uses TRBV12-3 or TRBV12-4 and TRBJ2-2; TRBD1 aligns across 7 bases. J was trimmed by 3 bases and V by 7 bases; bases with no gene match: 5. This CDR3 spans 14 amino acids. CDR3 nucleotide sequence: TGTGCCAGCAATCGGGACAGCTACACCGGGGAGCTGTTTTTT. This codes for CASNRDSYTGELFF.

The rearrangement links TRBV20-1 to TRBJ2-5, with a weak D call TRBD1 (6 bases). The CDR3 has 13 residues. Trimming removed 4 bases at V and 1 base at J, with 10 bases between. Looked up from germline, CDR1 is DFQATT and CDR2 is SNEGSKA (reference sequence). Here the CDR3 DNA reads TGCAGTGCTATACAGGGCCGCCAAGAGACCCAGTACTTC. Its protein is CSAIQGRQETQYF.

The sample holds many counts of this clonotype. The J gene is TRBJ1-5, the V gene TRBV7-2; a weak D match, TRBD1 (5 bases). V was shortened by 4 bases and J by 0 bases, with 22 bases between the two germline ends. CDR3 length equals 19 residues. Germline CDR1 and CDR2: SGHTA and FQGNSA. DNA of the CDR3: TGTGCCAGCAGCTCTGGGGGTGTCGGCAGGGCCTATAGCAATCAGCCCCAGCATTTT. This sequence encodes CASSSGGVGRAYSNQPQHF. The full variable domain, with the rest looked up from reference TRBV7-2 and TRBJ1-5, is GAGVSQSPSNKVTEKGKDVELRCDPISGHTALYWYRQSLGQGLEFLIYFQGNSAPDKSGLPSDRFSAERTGGSVSTLTIQRTQQEDSAVYLCASSSGGVGRAYSNQPQHFGDGTRLSIL.

This clonotype was seen ten or more times. The chain recombines TRBV20-1 with TRBJ1-1; 10 bases are shared with TRBD1. The junction had 18 bases not matched to a gene; V was cut back by 2 bases and J by 3 bases. The CDR3 extends over 19 amino acids. Per germline, CDR1 DFQATT and CDR2 SNEGSKA (reference sequence). The CDR3 DNA is TGCAGTGCTAGACACCGGGACAGGGGCTTTTTTGGATTGGACACTGAAGCTTTCTTT. Translated: CSARHRDRGFFGLDTEAFF.

This clonotype showed up many times. V gene TRBV7-9 combines with J gene TRBJ1-2; D gene ambiguous. Trimming removed 3 bases from V and 6 bases from J, with 17 bases in between. Germline V CDR1 and CDR2: SEHNR, FQNEAQ (reference sequence). This CDR3 comprises 15 residues. CDR3 DNA sequence: TGTGCCAGCAGCTTCGCTCGAGCTGTAGTGCATGGCTACACCTTC. It codes for CASSFARAVVHGYTF.

This clonotype showed up just a few times. The chain recombines TRBV15 with TRBJ2-1, with D perhaps matching TRBD1 (7 bases). This CDR3 has 17 amino acids. V was cut by 4 bases and J by 7 bases, with 23 bases left in between. CDR1 is LNHNV, CDR2 YYDKDF, per germline (reference sequence). The CDR3 DNA reads TGTGCCACCAGCAACTACAGGGGAGGAGTTCGACAGAATGAGCAGTTCTTC. This translates into CATSNYRGGVRQNEQFF.

The chain employs TRBV2 and TRBJ1-5; no firm D call. Germline loops: CDR1 SNHLY, CDR2 FYNNEI. The CDR3 contains 14 residues. The V and J ends lost 3 bases and 2 bases respectively, with 8 bases between them. CDR3 sequence reads: CASSDRLGNQPQHF. As DNA, the CDR3 is TGTGCCAGCAGTGACAGGTTGGGCAATCAGCCCCAGCATTTT.

V gene TRBV11-2 combines with J gene TRBJ1-6; unclear D gene. Looked up from germline, CDR1 is SGHAT and CDR2 is FQNNGV. This CDR3 comprises 14 residues. The ends were cut back, 5 bases at V and 14 bases at J, with 19 bases in the middle. CDR3 coding DNA: TGTGCCAGCAGCCCCCCTCGGGGTCGGGTGGCCCTCCACTTT. Its translation is CASSPPRGRVALHF. Full variable domain (outside the CDR3, taken from reference TRBV11-2 and TRBJ1-6): EAGVAQSPRYKIIEKRQSVAFWCNPISGHATLYWYQQILGQGPKLLIQFQNNGVVDDSQLPKDRFSAERLKGVDSTLKIQPAKLEDSAVYLCASSPPRGRVALHFGNGTRLTVT.

This clonotype has more than one count but fewer than ten. V gene TRBV20-1 combines with J gene TRBJ2-1; D is possibly TRBD1 (5 bases). Germline values: CDR1 DFQATT, CDR2 SNEGSKA (reference sequence). The ends were cut back, 6 bases at V and 6 bases at J, with 15 bases in the middle. The CDR3 loop spans 13 amino acids. The CDR3 sequence: CSAPGIRVNEQFF. CDR3 sequence (DNA): TGCAGTGCCCCAGGGATTCGAGTCAATGAGCAGTTCTTC.

This clonotype was seen at least ten times. The chain recombines TRBV20-1 with TRBJ2-3; 8 bases align to TRBD2. This CDR3 is 15 amino acids long. CDR1 is DFQATT, CDR2 SNEGSKA, per germline (reference sequence). With V trimmed by 5 bases and J by 5 bases, 12 bases remained unmatched. Here the CDR3 DNA reads TGCAGTGCTGGACTCTTCGGGGGGGCCGTAGATACGCAGTATTTT. This encodes CSAGLFGGAVDTQYF.

This clonotype came up many times. The chain links TRBV12-3 or TRBV12-4 to TRBJ1-2, with D perhaps TRBD1 (6 bases). The length of the CDR3 is 13 residues. V shed 5 bases and J shed 3 bases, with 10 bases lying between them. CDR3 amino acids: CASSPGVYYGYTF. The DNA for the CDR3 is TGTGCCAGCAGTCCAGGGGTGTACTATGGCTACACCTTC.

The gene calls are TRBV7-9 and TRBJ1-2, with a possible D match to TRBD1 (5 bases). Germline V gives CDR1 SEHNR, CDR2 FQNEAQ (reference sequence). V lost 5 bases and J 4 bases, leaving 11 bases between the germline ends. This CDR3 has 13 amino acids. CDR3 nucleotides: TGTGCCAGCAGCCCTACCCAGGGCTATGGCTACACCTTC. This translates into CASSPTQGYGYTF.

This clonotype was seen at least ten times. This chain links TRBV7-9 with TRBJ2-7, with D perhaps matching TRBD1 (5 bases). Germline CDR1 reads SEHNR; CDR2 reads FQNEAQ (reference sequence). The CDR3 runs to 13 residues. V shed 2 bases and J shed 7 bases, with 12 bases lying between them. As DNA, the CDR3 is TGTGCCAGCAGCTTAAGTGGGGCTGGAGAGCAGTACTTC. Residues: CASSLSGAGEQYF.

On this clonotype itself: A much larger clone sits a single nucleotide away, making a read error possible. This sequence joins TRBV29-1 and TRBJ2-7; TRBD1 agrees at 7 bases. This CDR3 contains 13 residues. From germline, CDR1 is SQVTM and CDR2 ANQGSEA. Unmatched junction bases numbered 11, after V lost 7 bases and J lost 5 bases. CDR3 loop: CSAVEQGIHEQYF. DNA for the CDR3: TGCAGCGCTGTCGAACAGGGGATACACGAGCAGTACTTC.

The chain links TRBV7-3 to TRBJ2-2; 12 nucleotides agree with TRBD2. Germline CDR1 reads SGHTA; CDR2 reads FQGTGA. With V trimmed by 5 bases and J by 0 bases, 4 bases remained unmatched. This CDR3 comprises 17 residues. CDR3 in amino acids: CASSKTSGGPNTGELFF. The CDR3 nucleotides read TGTGCCAGCAGCAAAACTAGCGGGGGGCCGAACACCGGGGAGCTGTTTTTT.

This chain uses TRBV5-4 with TRBJ1-2, with D perhaps TRBD1 (6 bases). The CDR3 has 16 amino acids. The V gene lost 4 bases and the J gene lost 4 bases, with 20 bases spanning the gap. CDR1 and CDR2 (germline): SGHNT, YYREEE (reference sequence). DNA of the CDR3: TGTGCCAGCAGCGGACTGGGGGGGGGCAGCACCTATGGCTACACCTTC. This sequence encodes CASSGLGGGSTYGYTF.

The chain has TRBV9 and TRBJ2-7; 13 nucleotides line up with TRBD2. Germline assignment: CDR1 SGDLS and CDR2 YYNGEE. J was trimmed by 2 bases and V by 4 bases; bases with no gene match: 6. The CDR3 has 16 residues. The CDR3 sequence is CASSPGLAGPPYEQYF. CDR3 bases: TGTGCCAGCAGCCCGGGACTAGCGGGGCCACCCTACGAGCAGTACTTC.

The chain joins TRBV19 to TRBJ2-1; 9 nucleotides line up with TRBD1. This CDR3 is built from 15 residues. Germline loops: CDR1 LNHDA, CDR2 SQIVND (reference sequence). V gave up 5 bases and J gave up 9 bases; unmatched junction bases: 11. In nucleotides, the CDR3 is TGTGCCAGTAGTCTCGGACAGGGGTTTATGGGTGAGCAGTTCTTC. Amino acids: CASSLGQGFMGEQFF.

The table lists this clonotype with many counts. This sequence joins TRBV7-2 and TRBJ2-7; 8 bases match TRBD1. Germline V gives CDR1 SGHTA, CDR2 FQGNSA. The length of the CDR3 is 15 residues. Trimming at V came to 5 bases and at J to 3 bases, leaving 9 bases not matched to a gene. DNA for the CDR3: TGTGCCAGCAGCGCACCGGGACAGGTTCTCTACGAGCAGTACTTC. As protein: CASSAPGQVLYEQYF.

This clonotype was observed at least ten times. The gene calls are TRBV30 and TRBJ2-1, with TRBD2 identical over 9 bases. Germline V gene data show CDR1 as GTSNPN and CDR2 as SVGIG (reference sequence). The CDR3 is 17 residues long. After removal of 0 bases from V and 0 bases from J, the junction contained 6 bases not matched to a gene. CDR3 in DNA: TGTGCCTGGAGTGTATTGAGCGGGGGGAGCTCCTACAATGAGCAGTTCTTC. Its protein product is CAWSVLSGGSSYNEQFF. The complete variable domain, with remaining parts taken from reference TRBV30 and TRBJ2-1, reads SQTIHQWPATLVQPVGSPLSLECTVEGTSNPNLYWYRQAAGRGLQLLFYSVGIGQISSEVPQNLSASRPQDRQFILSSKKLLLSDSGFYLCAWSVLSGGSSYNEQFFGPGTRLTVL.

In its sample, this clonotype was seen many times. The J gene is TRBJ1-2, the V gene TRBV12-3 or TRBV12-4; D gene unclear. The CDR3 consists of 13 residues. Between the trimmed V and J ends, which lost 3 bases and 4 bases, there was a span of 9 bases. CDR3 sequence: CASSFQITYGYTF. The DNA for the CDR3 is TGTGCCAGCAGTTTCCAGATTACCTATGGCTACACCTTC.

This clonotype was seen ten or more times. This chain connects TRBV5-1 to TRBJ2-7, with 9 positions matching TRBD1. This CDR3 region has 14 residues. The V segment lost 0 bases and the J segment 4 bases; nucleotides outside the gene matches: 2. Germline loops: CDR1 SGHRS, CDR2 YFSETQ. This CDR3 is CASSLAGTGYEQYF. The DNA for the CDR3 is TGCGCCAGCAGCTTGGCCGGGACAGGGTACGAGCAGTACTTC.

The chain joins TRBV29-1 to TRBJ1-4; D is possibly TRBD1 (6 bases). Trimming removed 5 bases from V and 8 bases from J, with 15 bases in between. CDR1 is SQVTM, CDR2 ANQGSEA, per germline. The CDR3 extends over 13 amino acids. CDR3 sequence: CSVRRGSGEKLFF. CDR3 coding DNA: TGCAGCGTTAGGAGGGGGAGCGGGGAAAAACTGTTTTTT.

The chain has TRBV9 and TRBJ2-7, with D possibly TRBD1 on 6 matching bases. Trimming removed 4 bases from V and 2 bases from J, with 16 bases in between. Germline V gene lookup returns CDR1 SGDLS and CDR2 YYNGEE. The CDR3 extends over 15 amino acids. The CDR3 nucleotides are TGTGCCAGCAGCCCGCGGGTAGGGGGTCCCTACGAGCAGTACTTC. Translated: CASSPRVGGPYEQYF. The full variable domain, with the rest looked up from reference TRBV9 and TRBJ2-7, is DSGVTQTPKHLITATGQRVTLRCSPRSGDLSVYWYQQSLDQGLQFLIQYYNGEERAKGNILERFSAQQFPDLHSELNLSSLELGDSALYFCASSPRVGGPYEQYFGPGTRLTVT.

This chain uses TRBV7-2 with TRBJ2-3; perhaps D is TRBD1 or TRBD2 (6 bases each). Per the germline V gene, CDR1 is SGHTA and CDR2 is FQGNSA. V was shortened by 5 bases and J by 3 bases, with 15 bases between the two germline ends. The CDR3 has 15 amino acids. The CDR3 region has the DNA TGTGCCAGCAGCCCCCGTGGGGGGCCGACAGATACGCAGTATTTT. Its translation: CASSPRGGPTDTQYF.